This TCR beta chain was obtained from a study of blood T cell repertoires in COVID-19. The table came from immunoSEQ multiplex PCR; TCRdb's copy has only in-frame clones and leaves some out. The sample consists of just over 650,000 clones, 85% to 90% of them appearing once. The CDR3 has 17 residues. The trim removed 4 bases at V and 3 bases at J, leaving 13 bases unmatched. The germline gives CDR1 SGHKS, CDR2 YYEKEE (reference sequence). The origin of this receptor is a woman under 30 with acute or convalescent COVID-19. This chain joins TRBV5-5 and TRBJ1-5; 7 bases agree with TRBD1. The sample was peripheral blood. The CDR3 region has the DNA TGTGCCAGCAGCCTAGAATCCGGGACAGCGTTCAATCAGCCCCAGCATTTT. Protein product: CASSLESGTAFNQPQHF.